The rows below give T cell receptor beta chains drawn from one sample of a study of blood T cells in healthy people across ages. Using its own MiXCR run on the 5' RACE reads, TCRdb lists one record per CDR3 protein. The table lists hundreds of thousands of distinct CDR3 sequences, around a fifth of them singletons. Sequencing was done on a sample of blood. These receptors were collected from a man aged 70-80 years in good health. Each CDR3 is given with its conserved first and last residue. A D gene is named only where the DNA matches it firmly. A row's size may be missing; if present it is once, few, many or a size class.

abundance	v_gene	d_gene	j_gene	CDR3aa	CDR3nt
-	TRBV18	TRBD1	TRBJ2-1	CAGSPPAGQGTLFTYNEQFF	TGTGCCGGCTCACCACCGGCTGGACAGGGGACCCTCTTCACCTACAATGAGCAGTTCTTC
-	TRBV20-1	-	TRBJ2-7	CSARPHLAYEQYF	TGCAGTGCTAGACCACACTTGGCCTACGAGCAGTACTTC
-	TRBV6-2/TRBV6-3	-	TRBJ2-1	CASRGGSLYNEQFF	TGTGCCAGCAGGGGTGGGAGTCTCTACAATGAGCAGTTCTTC
few	TRBV7-2	-	TRBJ2-7	CASSYGDTHGEQYF	TGTGCCAGCAGCTATGGAGACACTCATGGCGAGCAGTACTTC
-	TRBV6-5	-	TRBJ2-7	CASRTDTASYEQYF	TGTGCCAGCAGAACGGATACCGCATCCTACGAGCAGTACTTC
-	TRBV4-1	TRBD2	TRBJ2-1	CASSQLAGVRGGGQFF	TGCGCCAGCAGCCAATTAGCGGGAGTACGCGGAGGTGGGCAGTTCTTC
many	TRBV29-1	TRBD2	TRBJ2-1	CSVEGLAGLYNEQFF	TGCAGCGTTGAAGGACTAGCGGGACTCTACAATGAGCAGTTCTTC
-	TRBV28	-	TRBJ1-2	CASSPHDGVHTF	TGTGCCAGCAGTCCCCATGACGGCGTCCACACCTTC
-	TRBV18	-	TRBJ2-5	CTSSPIQETQYF	TGTACCAGCTCACCAATCCAAGAGACCCAGTACTTC
-	TRBV20-1	-	TRBJ2-1	CSARVVDRTDNEQFF	TGCAGTGCTAGAGTCGTAGACAGGACCGACAATGAGCAGTTCTTC
-	TRBV6-5	-	TRBJ1-2	CASCDPGIYGYTF	TGTGCCAGCTGCGATCCGGGGATCTATGGCTACACCTTC
few	TRBV20-1	TRBD2	TRBJ2-3	CSAGGIAGGGTDTQYF	TGCAGTGCTGGGGGTATTGCGGGAGGAGGCACAGATACGCAGTATTTT
-	TRBV5-1	-	TRBJ2-3	CASSFRGFTDTQYF	TGCGCCAGCAGCTTTAGGGGCTTCACAGATACGCAGTATTTT
-	TRBV28	-	TRBJ1-4	CASSLPGYNEKLFF	TGTGCCAGCAGTTTACCAGGTTATAATGAAAAACTGTTTTTT
few	TRBV18	-	TRBJ2-4	CASSPPGHEAKNIQYF	TGTGCCAGCTCACCACCGGGGCACGAGGCCAAAAACATTCAGTACTTC
few	TRBV5-6	-	TRBJ2-7	CASSSLARSSHEQYF	TGTGCCAGCAGCTCTCTAGCGAGGAGCTCCCACGAGCAGTACTTC
few	TRBV5-1	-	TRBJ2-7	CASSLGDERTYEQYF	TGCGCCAGCAGCTTGGGGGACGAGAGGACCTACGAGCAGTACTTC
few	TRBV29-1	-	TRBJ1-2	CSVEDGYTF	TGCAGCGTTGAGGATGGCTACACCTTC
-	TRBV9	TRBD1	TRBJ1-6	CASSGQPGGNSPLHF	TGTGCCAGCAGCGGACAACCAGGGGGCAATTCACCCCTCCACTTT
many	TRBV12-3/TRBV12-4	TRBD1	TRBJ1-6	CASRPQGAGSYNSPLHF	TGTGCCAGCAGACCACAGGGGGCAGGGTCCTATAATTCACCCCTCCACTTT
-	TRBV7-2	TRBD2	TRBJ2-1	CASSLAGGPFDEQFF	TGTGCCAGCAGTTTAGCGGGAGGACCCTTCGATGAGCAGTTCTTC
few	TRBV7-6	TRBD2	TRBJ2-2	CASSLKAGLGGTGGLFF	TGTGCCAGCAGCTTAAAAGCGGGACTAGGGGGGACCGGGGGGCTGTTTTTT
few	TRBV5-6	-	TRBJ1-5	CASTENYSNQPQHF	TGTGCCAGCACCGAGAACTATAGCAATCAGCCCCAGCATTTT
few	TRBV25-1	TRBD1	TRBJ1-1	CASAATGITEAFF	TGTGCCAGCGCCGCGACAGGGATCACTGAAGCTTTCTTT
few	TRBV5-1	TRBD2	TRBJ2-1	CASSLAAREGYNEQFF	TGCGCCAGCAGCTTGGCCGCGCGGGAGGGCTACAATGAGCAGTTCTTC
many	TRBV6-2/TRBV6-3	-	TRBJ2-7	CASSKGRNYEQYF	TGTGCCAGTAGCAAGGGGAGGAACTACGAGCAGTACTTC
many	TRBV9	TRBD2	TRBJ2-1	CASSVGLAGYNEQFF	TGTGCCAGCAGCGTGGGGCTAGCGGGGTACAATGAGCAGTTCTTC
-	TRBV6-5	TRBD2	TRBJ2-3	CASTGLAGIGTDTQYF	TGTGCCAGCACCGGACTAGCGGGGATCGGCACAGATACGCAGTATTTT
few	TRBV7-2	-	TRBJ2-3	CASSPGLTDTQYF	TGTGCCAGCAGCCCCGGTTTGACGGATACGCAGTATTTT
-	TRBV3-1	-	TRBJ1-1	CASSQNPDSGTEAFF	TGTGCCAGCAGCCAAAACCCGGATTCGGGCACTGAAGCTTTCTTT
-	TRBV5-1	-	TRBJ1-1	CASRNAHRGNTEAFF	TGCGCCAGCAGAAACGCTCATAGAGGGAACACTGAAGCTTTCTTT
-	TRBV20-1	TRBD1	TRBJ1-3	CSARDRQGPGNTIYF	TGCAGTGCTAGAGACCGACAGGGTCCTGGAAACACCATATATTTT
-	TRBV30	-	TRBJ1-2	CAWSGGFDGYTF	TGTGCCTGGAGTGGCGGGTTCGATGGCTACACCTTC
-	TRBV20-1	-	TRBJ2-1	CSARGPSSGGYYNEQFF	TGCAGTGCTAGGGGCCCATCAAGCGGCGGTTACTACAATGAGCAGTTCTTC
few	TRBV11-1	-	TRBJ2-5	CASSPGSGQETQYF	TGTGCCAGCAGCCCAGGGAGCGGGCAAGAGACCCAGTACTTC
few	TRBV5-1	TRBD1	TRBJ2-1	CASSARQGAAYNEQFF	TGCGCCAGCAGCGCTCGACAGGGTGCTGCCTACAATGAGCAGTTCTTC